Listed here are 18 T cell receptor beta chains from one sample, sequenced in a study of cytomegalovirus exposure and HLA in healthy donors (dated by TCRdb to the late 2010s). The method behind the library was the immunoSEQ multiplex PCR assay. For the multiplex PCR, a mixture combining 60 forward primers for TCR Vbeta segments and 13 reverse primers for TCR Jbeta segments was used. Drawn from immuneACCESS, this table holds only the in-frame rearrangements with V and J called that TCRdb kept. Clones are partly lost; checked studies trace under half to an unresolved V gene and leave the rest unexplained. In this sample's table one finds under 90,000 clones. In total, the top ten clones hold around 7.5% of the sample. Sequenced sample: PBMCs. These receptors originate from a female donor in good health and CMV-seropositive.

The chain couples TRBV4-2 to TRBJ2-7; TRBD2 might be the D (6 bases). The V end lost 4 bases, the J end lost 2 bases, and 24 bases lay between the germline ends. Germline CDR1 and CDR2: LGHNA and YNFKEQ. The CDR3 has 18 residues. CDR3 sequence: CASSLGDRPSGPAYEQYF. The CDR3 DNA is TGTGCCAGCAGCCTCGGAGATCGCCCGAGCGGGCCTGCCTACGAGCAGTACTTC.

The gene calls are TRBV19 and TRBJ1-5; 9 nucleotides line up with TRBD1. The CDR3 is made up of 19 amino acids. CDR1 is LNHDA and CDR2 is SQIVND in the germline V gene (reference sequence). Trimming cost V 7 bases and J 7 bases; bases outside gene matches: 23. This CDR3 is CASKTRDRDIGSTDQPQHF. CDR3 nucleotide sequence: TGTGCCAGTAAAACCCGGGACAGGGATATTGGTTCGACGGACCAGCCCCAGCATTTT.

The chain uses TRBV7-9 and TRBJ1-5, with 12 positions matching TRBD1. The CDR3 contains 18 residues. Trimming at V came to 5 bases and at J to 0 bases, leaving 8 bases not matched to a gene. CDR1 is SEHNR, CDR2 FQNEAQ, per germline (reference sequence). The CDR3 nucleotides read TGTGCCAGCAGCCTTGGGACAGGGGGCCTATATAGCAATCAGCCCCAGCATTTT. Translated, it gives CASSLGTGGLYSNQPQHF.

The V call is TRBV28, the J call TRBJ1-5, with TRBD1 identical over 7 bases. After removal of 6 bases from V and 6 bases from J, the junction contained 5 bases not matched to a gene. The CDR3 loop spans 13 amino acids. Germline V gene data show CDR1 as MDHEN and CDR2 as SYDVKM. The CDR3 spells CASSRNRGQPQHF. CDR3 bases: TGTGCCAGCAGCAGAAACAGGGGTCAGCCCCAGCATTTT.

This CDR3 reads CASSTATGGATTEAFF. CDR3 in DNA: TGTGCCAGTAGTACGGCCACAGGGGGCGCGACCACTGAAGCTTTCTTT. The rearrangement joins TRBV19 to TRBJ1-1; 9 nucleotides align to TRBD1. CDR3 size: 16 residues. Trimming took 4 bases from V and 4 from J; bases not matched to a gene: 10. The germline V gene has CDR1 LNHDA and CDR2 SQIVND (reference sequence).

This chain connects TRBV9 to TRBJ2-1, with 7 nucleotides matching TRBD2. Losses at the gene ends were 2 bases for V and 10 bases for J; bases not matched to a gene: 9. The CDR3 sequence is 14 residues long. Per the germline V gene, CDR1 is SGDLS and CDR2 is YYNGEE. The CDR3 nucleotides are TGTGCCAGCAGCGTCGGGACTATAGCCCGCGAGCAGTTCTTC. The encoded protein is CASSVGTIAREQFF.

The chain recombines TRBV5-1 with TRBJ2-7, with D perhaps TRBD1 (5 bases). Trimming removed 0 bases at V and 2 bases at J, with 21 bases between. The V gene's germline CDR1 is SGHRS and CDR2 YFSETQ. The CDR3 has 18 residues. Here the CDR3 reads CASSLASVDRPFPYEQYF. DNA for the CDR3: TGCGCCAGCAGCTTGGCCAGCGTAGACAGACCTTTCCCCTACGAGCAGTACTTC.

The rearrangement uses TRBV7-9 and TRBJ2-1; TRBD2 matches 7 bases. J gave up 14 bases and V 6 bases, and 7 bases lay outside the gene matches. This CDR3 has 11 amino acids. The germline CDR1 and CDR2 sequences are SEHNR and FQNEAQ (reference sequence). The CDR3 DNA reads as TGTGCCAGCAGTGCCGGGGGGAGCAAGTTCTTC. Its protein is CASSAGGSKFF.

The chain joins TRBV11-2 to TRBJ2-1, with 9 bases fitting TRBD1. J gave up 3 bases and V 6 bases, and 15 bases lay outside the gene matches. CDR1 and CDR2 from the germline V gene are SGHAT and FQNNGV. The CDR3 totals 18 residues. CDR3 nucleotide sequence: TGTGCCAGCAGTTTTTCTCCCAGGGGACAGGGACTCTACAATGAGCAGTTCTTC. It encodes CASSFSPRGQGLYNEQFF. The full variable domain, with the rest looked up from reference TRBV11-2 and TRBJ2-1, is EAGVAQSPRYKIIEKRQSVAFWCNPISGHATLYWYQQILGQGPKLLIQFQNNGVVDDSQLPKDRFSAERLKGVDSTLKIQPAKLEDSAVYLCASSFSPRGQGLYNEQFFGPGTRLTVL.

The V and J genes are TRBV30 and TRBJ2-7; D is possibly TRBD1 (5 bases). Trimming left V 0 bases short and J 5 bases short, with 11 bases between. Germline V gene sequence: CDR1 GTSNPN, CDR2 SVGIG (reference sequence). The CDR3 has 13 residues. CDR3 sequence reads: CAWSVFRRDEQYF. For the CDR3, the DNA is TGTGCCTGGAGTGTATTTCGCAGGGACGAGCAGTACTTC.

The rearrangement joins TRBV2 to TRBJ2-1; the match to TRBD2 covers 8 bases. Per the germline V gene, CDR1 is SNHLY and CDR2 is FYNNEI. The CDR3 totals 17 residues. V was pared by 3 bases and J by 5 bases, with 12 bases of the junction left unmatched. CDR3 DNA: TGTGCCAGCAGTGACCTTCAGGCGGGGGGCTACCACAATGAGCAGTTCTTC. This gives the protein CASSDLQAGGYHNEQFF.

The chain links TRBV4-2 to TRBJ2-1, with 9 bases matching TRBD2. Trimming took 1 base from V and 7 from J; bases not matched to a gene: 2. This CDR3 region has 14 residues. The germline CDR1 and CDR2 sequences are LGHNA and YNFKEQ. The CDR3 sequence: CASSQVTSGNEQFF. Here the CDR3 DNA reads TGTGCCAGCAGCCAAGTGACTAGCGGTAATGAGCAGTTCTTC.

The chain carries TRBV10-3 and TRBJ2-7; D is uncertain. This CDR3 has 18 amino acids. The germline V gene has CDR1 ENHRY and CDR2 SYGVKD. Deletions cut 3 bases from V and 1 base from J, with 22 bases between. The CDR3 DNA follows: TGTGCCATCAGTGACCCTGGAACGACTTTCCCCCCTTCCTACGAGCAGTACTTC. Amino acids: CAISDPGTTFPPSYEQYF.

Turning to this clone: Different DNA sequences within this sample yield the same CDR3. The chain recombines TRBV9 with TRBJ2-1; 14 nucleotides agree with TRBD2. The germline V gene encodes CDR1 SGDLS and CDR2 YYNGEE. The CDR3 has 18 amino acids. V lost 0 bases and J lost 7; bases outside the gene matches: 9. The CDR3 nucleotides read TGTGCCAGCAGCGTAGGACTAGGGACTAGCGGGAGACGGAATGAGCAGTTCTTC. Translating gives CASSVGLGTSGRRNEQFF.

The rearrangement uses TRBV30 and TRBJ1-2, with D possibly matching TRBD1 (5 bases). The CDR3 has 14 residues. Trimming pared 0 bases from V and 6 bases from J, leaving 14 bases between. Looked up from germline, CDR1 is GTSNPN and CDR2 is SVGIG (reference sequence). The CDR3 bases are TGTGCCTGGAGTGTAACGAGAAGGGGCGATGGCTACACCTTC. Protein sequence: CAWSVTRRGDGYTF.

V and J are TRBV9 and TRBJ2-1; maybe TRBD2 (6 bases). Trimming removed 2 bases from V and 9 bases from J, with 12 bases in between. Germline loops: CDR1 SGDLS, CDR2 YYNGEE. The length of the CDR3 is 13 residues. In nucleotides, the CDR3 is TGTGCCAGCAGCGTTAGCGGAACCGGTGAGCAGTTCTTC. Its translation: CASSVSGTGEQFF.

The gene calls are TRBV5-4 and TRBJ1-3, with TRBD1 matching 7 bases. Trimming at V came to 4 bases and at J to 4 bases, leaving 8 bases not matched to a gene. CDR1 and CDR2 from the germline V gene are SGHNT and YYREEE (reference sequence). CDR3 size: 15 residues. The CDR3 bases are TGTGCCAGCAGCCTACGACAGGGATCGGGAAACACCATATATTTT. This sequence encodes CASSLRQGSGNTIYF. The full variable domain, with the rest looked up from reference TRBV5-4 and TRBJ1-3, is ETGVTQSPTHLIKTRGQQVTLRCSSQSGHNTVSWYQQALGQGPQFIFQYYREEENGRGNFPPRFSGLQFPNYSSELNVNALELDDSALYLCASSLRQGSGNTIYFGEGSWLTVV.

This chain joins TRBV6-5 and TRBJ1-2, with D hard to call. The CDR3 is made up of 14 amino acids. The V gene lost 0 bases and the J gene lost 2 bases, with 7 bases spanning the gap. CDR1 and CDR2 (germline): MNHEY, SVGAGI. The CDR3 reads CASSYSRLNYGYTF. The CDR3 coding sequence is TGTGCCAGCAGTTACTCCAGATTGAACTATGGCTACACCTTC.